These 29 T cell receptor beta chains were all obtained from the same sample, sequenced in a study of blood T cell repertoires in COVID-19 (dated by TCRdb to 2020 to 2021). The library was made by the immunoSEQ multiplex PCR assay. TCRdb carries this immuneACCESS record with in-frame sequences only. Its versions omit some clonotypes, under half of them owing to an unresolved V gene in the studies checked, with the rest unexplained. The sample records about 270,000 clones, about four fifths of which are singletons. The ten largest clones capture just under 3% of the sample. Sequencing used peripheral blood. The receptor source for this set is a woman in her fifties or sixties with active or convalescent COVID-19.

Worth noting for this clone: Relative to the germline gene, one junction end is altered; a read error may explain this. V and J are TRBV5-6 and TRBJ1-2; D is perhaps TRBD1 (5 bases). CDR3 length: 16 amino acids. Per germline, CDR1 SGHDT and CDR2 YYEEEE. Here the CDR3 reads CARSFAAGTGSGGYTF. The CDR3 DNA reads as TGTGCCCGCAGCTTTGCCGCGGGGACGGGCTCGGGGGGCTACACCTTC.

The rearrangement joins TRBV5-6 to TRBJ1-1, with TRBD1 matching over 8 bases. The CDR3 covers 15 residues. The J segment lost 1 base and the V segment lost 5 bases, leaving 7 bases of the junction unmatched. The germline gives CDR1 SGHDT, CDR2 YYEEEE. The CDR3 nucleotides are TGTGCCAGCAGTCCGATGACAGGGGCGAACACTGAAGCTTTCTTT. Protein: CASSPMTGANTEAFF.

The chain uses TRBV23-1 and TRBJ2-7; possible D gene TRBD2, 6 bases. TRBV23-1 belongs to the ORF category, with a function that is uncertain. V was trimmed by 0 bases and J by 0 bases, leaving 12 bases between them. The CDR3 totals 16 residues. CDR3 amino acids: CASSQSMEGPSYEQYF. The CDR3 DNA follows: TGCGCCAGCAGTCAATCGATGGAGGGGCCCTCCTACGAGCAGTACTTC.

This clone appeared a single time. V and J are TRBV7-2 and TRBJ2-5; 12 bases agree with TRBD2. This CDR3 is 14 amino acids long. The germline V gene encodes CDR1 SGHTA and CDR2 FQGNSA. The V gene end was trimmed by 4 bases and the J gene end by 4 bases; junction bases not matched to a gene: 1. The CDR3 DNA reads TGTGCCAGCAGCTCGGGACTAGCGGGAGAGACCCAGTACTTC. Amino acid sequence: CASSSGLAGETQYF.

This chain connects TRBV5-5 to TRBJ2-5; 8 bases fit TRBD2. The CDR3 extends over 17 amino acids. The V segment lost 3 bases and the J segment 4 bases; nucleotides outside the gene matches: 14. The germline CDR1 and CDR2 sequences are SGHKS and YYEKEE (reference sequence). The CDR3: CASSSLPGGGPSETQYF. The DNA of the CDR3 is TGTGCCAGCAGCTCCCTCCCCGGCGGGGGGCCCTCAGAGACCCAGTACTTC.

The chain has TRBV3-1 (or the pseudogene TRBV3-2) and TRBJ2-3; 7 bases line up with TRBD2. Looked up from germline, CDR1 is LGHDT and CDR2 is YNNKEL (reference sequence). The CDR3 has 17 amino acids. Losses at the gene ends were 2 bases for V and 3 bases for J; bases not matched to a gene: 11. CDR3 region: CASSQSRLAMGTDTQYF. The CDR3 DNA follows: TGTGCCAGCAGCCAAAGTAGACTAGCTATGGGGACAGATACGCAGTATTTT.

The chain has TRBV5-1 and TRBJ1-4, with 9 bases lining up with TRBD1. The length of the CDR3 is 16 residues. J lost 6 bases, V lost 2 bases, and 8 bases had no gene match. Germline values: CDR1 SGHRS, CDR2 YFSETQ. The CDR3 DNA follows: TGCGCCAGCAGCTTCACTACAACAGGGGGCGATGAAAAACTGTTTTTT. Translating gives CASSFTTTGGDEKLFF.

The chain recombines TRBV5-6 with TRBJ1-4, with 9 bases matching TRBD1. Germline values: CDR1 SGHDT, CDR2 YYEEEE. The CDR3 has 15 residues. V dropped 2 bases and J dropped 8; count of bases not matched to a gene: 7. The CDR3 DNA reads as TGTGCCAGCAGCTTTTTGGGACAGGGAGAAGAAAAACTGTTTTTT. This gives the protein CASSFLGQGEEKLFF.

The rearrangement links TRBV7-6 to TRBJ2-5, with D perhaps matching TRBD2 (6 bases). Per the germline V gene, CDR1 is SGHVS and CDR2 is FNYEAQ. Trimming took off 5 bases at V and 0 bases at J, with 13 bases between the two ends. The CDR3 is 15 amino acids. CDR3 in DNA: TGTGCCAGCAGCGCGGGACTCCAGAACCAAGAGACCCAGTACTTC. Translation: CASSAGLQNQETQYF.

The chain uses TRBV14 and TRBJ2-1; 8 bases map to TRBD1. V shed 2 bases, J shed 7 bases, and the junction held 10 bases outside the gene matches. Germline assignment: CDR1 SGHDN and CDR2 FVKESK. The CDR3 is 16 amino acids. The CDR3: CASSQLVRTGKNEQFF. The DNA for the CDR3 is TGTGCCAGCAGCCAACTCGTTCGGACAGGGAAGAATGAGCAGTTCTTC.

This rearrangement joins TRBV11-1 to TRBJ2-7; 8 nucleotides align to TRBD1. The CDR3 spans 13 residues. CDR1 is SGHAT and CDR2 is FQDESV in the germline V gene (reference sequence). Trimming at V came to 8 bases and at J to 5 bases, leaving 8 bases not matched to a gene. CDR3 loop: CASAKDRVHEQYF. The CDR3 DNA sequence: TGTGCCAGCGCCAAGGACAGGGTCCACGAGCAGTACTTC.

The chain employs TRBV30 and TRBJ2-1; 7 bases line up with TRBD2. CDR3 size: 11 residues. CDR1 is GTSNPN and CDR2 is SVGIG in the germline V gene (reference sequence). V dropped 7 bases and J dropped 8; count of bases not matched to a gene: 5. CDR3 nucleotides: TGTGCCTCTAGCACTAGCGATGAGCAGTTCTTC. As protein: CASSTSDEQFF.

A word on this clone: Relative to the germline gene, one junction end is altered; a read error may explain this. The chain couples TRBV7-2 to TRBJ2-1; perhaps TRBD2 as D (6 bases). The CDR3 covers 15 residues. The germline CDR1 and CDR2 sequences are SGHTA and FQGNSA. The CDR3 reads CASSPLGGVINKQFF. CDR3 sequence (DNA): TGTGCCAGCAGCCCCCTAGGCGGGGTAATCAATAAGCAGTTCTTC.

The rearrangement uses TRBV7-7 and TRBJ2-2, with 13 bases lining up with TRBD2. J lost 5 bases, V lost 5 bases, and 2 bases had no gene match. CDR3 length: 15 residues. The germline CDR1 and CDR2 sequences are SSHAT and FNYEAQ (reference sequence). CDR3 in DNA: TGTGCCAGCAGCCAGGGACTAGCGGGGACCGGGGAGCTGTTTTTT. This gives the protein CASSQGLAGTGELFF.

The CDR3 spells CASSPSGLAGIIGNEQFF. The CDR3 region has the DNA TGTGCCAGCTCACCAAGTGGACTAGCGGGGATCATAGGGAATGAGCAGTTCTTC. V and J are TRBV18 and TRBJ2-1; 12 bases agree with TRBD2. This CDR3 is 18 amino acids long. The V gene end was trimmed by 2 bases and the J gene end by 7 bases; junction bases not matched to a gene: 12. In germline, CDR1 is KGHSH, CDR2 LQKENI.

The V and J genes are TRBV7-2 and TRBJ2-2, with TRBD2 identical over 7 bases. Losses at the gene ends were 5 bases for V and 2 bases for J; bases not matched to a gene: 5. The CDR3 sequence is 15 residues long. CDR1 is SGHTA, CDR2 FQGNSA, per germline. Written as DNA, the CDR3 is TGTGCCAGCAGCGTGGGACTACCTAACACCGGGGAGCTGTTTTTT. Residues: CASSVGLPNTGELFF. Together with reference TRBV7-2 and TRBJ2-2, the CDR3 gives the full variable domain: GAGVSQSPSNKVTEKGKDVELRCDPISGHTALYWYRQSLGQGLEFLIYFQGNSAPDKSGLPSDRFSAERTGGSVSTLTIQRTQQEDSAVYLCASSVGLPNTGELFFGEGSRLTVL.

The V and J genes are TRBV30 and TRBJ2-7; 7 bases align to TRBD2. In germline, CDR1 is GTSNPN, CDR2 SVGIG (reference sequence). This CDR3 has 17 amino acids. With 2 bases clipped from V and 3 bases from J, the junction kept 16 bases outside the gene matches. The CDR3, as DNA: TGTGCCTGGAGTAGTGGACTCGGACTAGGCCATTACTACGAGCAGTACTTC. Amino acids: CAWSSGLGLGHYYEQYF.

This rearrangement joins TRBV30 to TRBJ2-5; 13 bases line up with TRBD2. This CDR3 has 17 amino acids. V gave up 3 bases and J gave up 5 bases; unmatched junction bases: 12. Germline-derived CDR1 and CDR2 are GTSNPN and SVGIG (reference sequence). The CDR3 protein is CAWSRGLAGAGGETQYF. In DNA form, the CDR3 reads TGTGCCTGGAGCCGCGGACTAGCGGGGGCCGGAGGGGAGACCCAGTACTTC.

J is TRBJ2-7 and V is TRBV27; TRBD2 might be the D (6 bases). The CDR3 sequence is 14 residues long. Germline loops: CDR1 MNHEY, CDR2 SMNVEV (reference sequence). Trimming shortened V by 5 bases and J by 1 base, and 12 bases separated the two germline ends. The CDR3 loop is CASSPGEVSYEQYF. The CDR3 coding sequence is TGTGCCAGCAGTCCGGGGGAAGTATCCTACGAGCAGTACTTC.

The sample holds a few counts of this clone. The chain links TRBV9 to TRBJ1-4; the D gene is possibly TRBD1 (5 bases). The V gene lost 0 bases and the J gene lost 4 bases, with 7 bases spanning the gap. The CDR3 totals 14 residues. The V gene's germline CDR1 is SGDLS and CDR2 YYNGEE. CDR3 DNA sequence: TGTGCCAGCAGCGTAGGACAGAGTAATGAAAAACTGTTTTTT. Translation: CASSVGQSNEKLFF.

The chain links TRBV7-9 to TRBJ2-2; D is possibly TRBD1 (5 bases). The length of the CDR3 is 12 residues. Trimming took 5 bases from V and 11 from J, leaving 12 bases between them. CDR1 is SEHNR, CDR2 FQNEAQ, per germline (reference sequence). CDR3 amino acids: CASSTTEFELFF. The CDR3 DNA is TGTGCCAGCAGCACGACAGAGTTCGAGCTGTTTTTT.

CDR3 DNA sequence: TGTGCCAGCAGCCAAGTGGGGACAGGGGGTACTGAAGCTTTCTTT. Encoded protein: CASSQVGTGGTEAFF. The J gene is TRBJ1-1, the V gene TRBV3-1 (or the pseudogene TRBV3-2); 11 nucleotides agree with TRBD1. The V gene end was trimmed by 1 base and the J gene end by 5 bases; junction bases not matched to a gene: 3. Germline loops: CDR1 LGHDT, CDR2 YNNKEL (reference sequence). The CDR3 has 15 residues.

The chain employs TRBV19 and TRBJ1-1, with D perhaps matching TRBD1 (6 bases). CDR1 is LNHDA, CDR2 SQIVND, per germline (reference sequence). Trimming took 7 bases from V and 6 from J, leaving 15 bases between them. CDR3 length: 13 residues. CDR3 in amino acids: CASIGKGQSEAFF. Written as DNA, the CDR3 is TGTGCCAGTATAGGGAAAGGACAGTCTGAAGCTTTCTTT.

The V call is TRBV29-1, the J call TRBJ1-2; TRBD1 matches at 9 bases. Trimming at V came to 6 bases and at J to 8 bases, leaving 7 bases not matched to a gene. The CDR3 totals 12 residues. CDR1 and CDR2 from the germline V gene are SQVTM and ANQGSEA. The CDR3 spells CSVATGGTGYTF. The CDR3 DNA reads as TGCAGCGTGGCGACAGGGGGGACCGGCTACACCTTC.

The CDR3 spells CASSTGVYSNQPQHF. In nucleotides, the CDR3 is TGTGCCAGCAGTACAGGAGTCTATAGCAATCAGCCCCAGCATTTT. This chain joins TRBV6-2 or TRBV6-3 and TRBJ1-5; D is perhaps TRBD1 (5 bases). This CDR3 contains 15 residues. Germline V gene data show CDR1 as MNHEY and CDR2 as SVGEGT. V dropped 5 bases and J dropped 0 bases, with 11 bases sitting between them.

The V call is TRBV9, the J call TRBJ2-5, with D perhaps matching TRBD2 (7 bases). From germline, CDR1 is SGDLS and CDR2 YYNGEE. The CDR3 consists of 15 residues. V was pared by 2 bases and J by 5 bases, with 16 bases between. The CDR3 region has the DNA TGTGCCAGCAGCGTCGCGGGGGCCCGACGGGAGACCCAGTACTTC. This translates into CASSVAGARRETQYF.

The chain uses TRBV3-1 (or the pseudogene TRBV3-2) and TRBJ1-6; TRBD1 matches at 11 bases. Unmatched junction bases numbered 2, after V lost 5 bases and J lost 8 bases. The CDR3 runs to 14 residues. Germline V lookup: CDR1 LGHDT, CDR2 YNNKEL (reference sequence). This CDR3 is CASSRTGGDSPLHF. CDR3 in DNA: TGTGCCAGCAGCAGGACAGGGGGCGATTCACCCCTCCACTTT.

The V and J genes are TRBV5-4 and TRBJ2-3; 10 bases map to TRBD2. Unmatched junction bases numbered 8, after V lost 5 bases and J lost 2 bases. The CDR3 is 16 residues long. The germline CDR1 and CDR2 sequences are SGHNT and YYREEE (reference sequence). The CDR3 reads CASSYTSGAITDTQYF. The CDR3 DNA reads as TGTGCCAGCAGTTACACTAGCGGGGCGATCACAGATACGCAGTATTTT.

This rearrangement joins TRBV19 to TRBJ2-5; a weak D match, TRBD2 (8 bases). Trimming stripped 0 bases from V and 10 bases from J, with 21 bases between. The CDR3 consists of 16 residues. Looked up from germline, CDR1 is LNHDA and CDR2 is SQIVND (reference sequence). DNA for the CDR3: TGTGCCAGTAGTATAGATGGGACAGCCCCCCGGGAGGGCCAGTACTTC. Translating it yields CASSIDGTAPREGQYF.